This T cell receptor beta chain was sequenced for a study of blood T cell repertoires in COVID-19. The CDR3 consists of 15 residues. V lost 0 bases and J 4 bases, leaving 10 bases between the germline ends. Germline-derived CDR1 and CDR2 are WSHSY and SAAADI. Clones were sequenced by immunoSEQ multiplex PCR, and TCRdb holds only the in-frame ones, with some missing. The table has fewer than 200,000 clones, over 85% seen once; the top ten hold 3.5% to 5%. Sequenced: peripheral blood. V gene TRBV10-2 combines with J gene TRBJ1-5; D not certain. The receptor's source is a woman aged 45-65 years with acute or convalescent COVID-19. The CDR3 sequence: CASSESTGRNQPQHF. In nucleotides, the CDR3 is TGCGCCAGCAGTGAGTCGACGGGTCGAAATCAGCCCCAGCATTTT.